The source of this T cell receptor beta chain is a study of blood T cell repertoires in COVID-19. CDR1 and CDR2 from the germline V gene are SNHLY and FYNNEI. The CDR3 sequence is 14 residues long. V lost 8 bases to trimming and J lost 7 bases, with 20 bases between them. This clone has only one observation. Produced via immunoSEQ multiplex PCR; TCRdb's table is partial and in-frame only. Of about 240,000 clones listed, about 79% are singletons. Sequencing was performed on peripheral blood. This receptor was taken from a woman of 80 years or more with acute or convalescent COVID-19. The rearrangement links TRBV2 to TRBJ1-1; the D gene is possibly TRBD1 (6 bases). In DNA form, the CDR3 reads TGTGCCAGCCAACTGGGGGGGGCGTCCGGTGAAGCTTTCTTT. This sequence encodes CASQLGGASGEAFF.